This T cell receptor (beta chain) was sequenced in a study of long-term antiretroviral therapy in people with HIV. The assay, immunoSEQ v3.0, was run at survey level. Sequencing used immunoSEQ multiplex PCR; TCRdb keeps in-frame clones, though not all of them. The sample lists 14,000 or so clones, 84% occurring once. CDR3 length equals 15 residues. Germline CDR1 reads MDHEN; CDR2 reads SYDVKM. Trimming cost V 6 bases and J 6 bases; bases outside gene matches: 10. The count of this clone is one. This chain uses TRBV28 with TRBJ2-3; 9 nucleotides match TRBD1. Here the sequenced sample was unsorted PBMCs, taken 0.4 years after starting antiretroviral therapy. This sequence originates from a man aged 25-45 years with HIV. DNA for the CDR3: TGTGCCAGCAGAATCCCGGGACAGGGCGTCGATACGCAGTATTTT. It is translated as CASRIPGQGVDTQYF.